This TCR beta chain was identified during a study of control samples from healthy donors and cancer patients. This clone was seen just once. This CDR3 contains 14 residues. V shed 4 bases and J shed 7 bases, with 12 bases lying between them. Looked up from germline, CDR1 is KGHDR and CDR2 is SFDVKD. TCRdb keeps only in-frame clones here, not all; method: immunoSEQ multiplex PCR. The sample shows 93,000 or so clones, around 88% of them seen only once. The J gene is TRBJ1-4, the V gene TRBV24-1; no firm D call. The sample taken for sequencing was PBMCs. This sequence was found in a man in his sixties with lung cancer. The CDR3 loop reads CATSDYETCEKLFF. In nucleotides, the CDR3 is TGTGCCACCAGTGACTACGAAACCTGTGAAAAACTGTTTTTT.